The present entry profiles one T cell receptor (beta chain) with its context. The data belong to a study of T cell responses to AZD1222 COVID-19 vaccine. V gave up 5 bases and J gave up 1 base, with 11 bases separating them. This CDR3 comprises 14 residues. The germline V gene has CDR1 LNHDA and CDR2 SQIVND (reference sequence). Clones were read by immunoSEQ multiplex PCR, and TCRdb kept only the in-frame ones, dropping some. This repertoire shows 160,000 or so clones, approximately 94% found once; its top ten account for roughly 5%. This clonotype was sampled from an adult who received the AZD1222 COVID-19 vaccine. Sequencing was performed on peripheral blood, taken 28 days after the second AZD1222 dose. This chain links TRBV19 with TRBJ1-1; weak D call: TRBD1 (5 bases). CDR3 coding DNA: TGTGCCAGTAGTCTGGGACTCCAGAACACTGAAGCTTTCTTT. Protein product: CASSLGLQNTEAFF.